The clone carrying this TCR beta chain was counted a few times. Authors' methods: A per-sample median of roughly 96,000 TCRs was observed, with counts ranging from roughly 23,224 to 700,000. In TCRdb, the RACE reads were re-called with MiXCR into one record per CDR3 protein. TCRdb assigned the V and J calls; the authors' analysis was not used. The data contain approximately 350,000 distinct CDR3 sequences, nearly 6.5% of them seen just once; the ten biggest clones take up about 5.4%. The record originates from a study of human T cells and chemical hapten exposure. V lost 3 bases to trimming and J lost 6 bases; unmatched junction nucleotides: 3. The CDR3 is made up of 14 amino acids. Stated time point: patch test 2, 6 weeks after DPC sensitization. Treatment in this sample: therapeutic diphenylcyclopropenone sensitization with weekly scalp DPC.

Sequenced material: whole blood, taken in connection with sensitization to the hapten diphenylcyclopropenone (DPC). This clonotype originated in a woman aged 18-29 years with alopecia areata. Some clones in this sample may be carry-over from other donors' samples. The chain employs TRBV12-3 or TRBV12-4 and TRBJ2-3; TRBD2 aligns across 10 bases. DNA for the CDR3: TGTGCCAGCAGTTTTAATAGCGGGGGGGATACGCAGTATTTT. Its translation: CASSFNSGGDTQYF.